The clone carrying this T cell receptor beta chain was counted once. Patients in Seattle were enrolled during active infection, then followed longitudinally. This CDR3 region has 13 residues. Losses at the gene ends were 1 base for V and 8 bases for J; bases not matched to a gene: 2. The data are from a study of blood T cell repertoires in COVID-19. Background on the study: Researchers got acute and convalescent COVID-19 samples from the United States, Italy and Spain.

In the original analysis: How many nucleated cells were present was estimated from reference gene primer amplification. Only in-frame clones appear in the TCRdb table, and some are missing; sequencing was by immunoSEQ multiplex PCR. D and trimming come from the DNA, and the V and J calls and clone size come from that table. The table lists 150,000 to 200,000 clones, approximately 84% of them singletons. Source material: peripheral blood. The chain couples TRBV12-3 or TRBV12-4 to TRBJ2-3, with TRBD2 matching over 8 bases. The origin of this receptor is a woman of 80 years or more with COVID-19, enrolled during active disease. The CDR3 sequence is CASSLVAGGTQYF. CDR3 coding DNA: TGTGCCAGCAGTTTAGTTGCGGGAGGTACGCAGTATTTT.